Listed below are T cell receptor beta chains from one sample, sequenced in a study of blood T cell repertoires in COVID-19. Generated by immunoSEQ multiplex PCR, the TCRdb table keeps only in-frame clones and is missing some. Among over 130,000 clones listed, roughly 80% were seen once. Material for sequencing was peripheral blood. Receptors originate from a man aged 45-60 years with acute or convalescent COVID-19. CDR3s include the opening cysteine and the closing phenylalanine or tryptophan. D genes are given only for firm matches. Clone size, where shown, is once, few, many, or a class for clones that have expanded.

cdr3_aa,cdr3_nt,clone_size,v_call,j_call,d_call
CASSLNVDSPLHF,TGTGCCAGCAGCTTAAACGTAGATTCACCCCTCCACTTT,-,TRBV5-4,TRBJ1-6,-
CASAATGLAGNTIYF,TGTGCCAGCGCGGCCACAGGGCTAGCTGGAAACACCATATATTTT,-,TRBV27,TRBJ1-3,-
CATSKARDRAMSGTEAFF,TGTGCCACCAGCAAAGCCCGGGACAGGGCAATGAGCGGCACTGAAGCTTTCTTT,-,TRBV15,TRBJ1-1,TRBD1
CASSVDRASEAFF,TGTGCCAGTAGTGTGGACAGAGCGTCTGAAGCTTTCTTT,-,TRBV19,TRBJ1-1,-
CASSPGANEQFF,TGTGCCAGCTCCCCTGGGGCTAACGAGCAGTTCTTC,-,TRBV18,TRBJ2-1,-
CASSGGETMVNSPLHF,TGTGCCAGCAGCGGGGGGGAGACTATGGTGAATTCACCCCTCCACTTT,few,TRBV21-1,TRBJ1-6,-
CASSIGGGPTDTQYF,TGTGCCAGTAGTATAGGTGGGGGCCCCACAGATACGCAGTATTTT,-,TRBV19,TRBJ2-3,-
CASSLAGDEKLFF,TGCGCCAGCAGCTTGGCAGGGGATGAAAAACTGTTTTTT,-,TRBV5-1,TRBJ1-4,-
CASSEGGDVGYTF,TGTGCCAGCAGTGAAGGGGGGGACGTTGGCTACACCTTC,-,TRBV6-1,TRBJ1-2,-
CASSLPGFGLYGYTF,TGTGCCAGTAGTCTGCCAGGGTTCGGGCTCTATGGCTACACCTTC,-,TRBV19,TRBJ1-2,-
CASSRGQRETQYF,TGTGCCAGTAGTCGGGGACAGAGAGAGACCCAGTACTTC,many,TRBV19,TRBJ2-5,TRBD1
CASKENAGTYEQYF,TGCGCCAGTAAAGAGAATGCGGGGACCTACGAGCAGTACTTC,few,TRBV5-1,TRBJ2-7,-
CASSGQGSQPQHF,TGTGCCAGCAGCGGACAGGGGAGTCAGCCCCAGCATTTT,once,TRBV6-5,TRBJ1-5,TRBD1
CASSTGPSSYNSPLHF,TGCGCCAGCAGCACGGGTCCGAGCTCCTATAATTCACCCCTCCACTTT,-,TRBV5-1,TRBJ1-6,-
CASSLTLAQTDTQYF,TGTGCCAGCAGCTTAACCCTAGCCCAAACAGATACGCAGTATTTT,-,TRBV7-2,TRBJ2-3,-
CASRDTTRGEKLFF,TGTGCCAGCAGAGACACTACCCGGGGGGAAAAACTGTTTTTT,-,TRBV6-6,TRBJ1-4,-
CASSLGQAGFTDTQYF,TGTGCCAGCAGCTTAGGTCAGGCGGGGTTCACAGATACGCAGTATTTT,-,TRBV7-6,TRBJ2-3,-
CAWNSAGGPTDTQYF,TGTGCCTGGAACTCAGCGGGGGGCCCCACAGATACGCAGTATTTT,-,TRBV30,TRBJ2-3,TRBD2
CAWTAVTGNTIYF,TGTGCCTGGACCGCGGTAACTGGAAACACCATATATTTT,-,TRBV30,TRBJ1-3,-
CASSHTGVISNNEQFF,TGTGCCAGCAGTCACACAGGGGTCATATCGAACAATGAGCAGTTCTTC,once,TRBV6-6,TRBJ2-1,TRBD1
CASSRGGVDTQYF,TGTGCCAGTAGTAGGGGGGGGGTAGATACGCAGTATTTT,once,TRBV19,TRBJ2-3,TRBD2
CASSQGQGMRNIQYF,TGTGCCAGCAGCCAAGGACAGGGGATGAGGAACATTCAGTACTTC,-,TRBV7-9,TRBJ2-4,TRBD1
CASSLAVGQGFKYF,TGTGCCAGCAGCTTAGCAGTTGGACAGGGGTTTAAGTATTTT,-,TRBV7-2,TRBJ2-3,TRBD1
CATSDPGLAGFGADTQYF,TGTGCCACCAGTGATCCGGGACTAGCGGGGTTCGGGGCAGATACGCAGTATTTT,once,TRBV24-1,TRBJ2-3,TRBD2
CASSLGQGGSPLHF,TGTGCCAGCAGCTTGGGGCAGGGTGGTTCACCCCTCCACTTT,-,TRBV5-8,TRBJ1-6,-
CAIGTGGSGANVLTF,TGTGCCATCGGGACAGGGGGATCTGGGGCCAACGTCCTGACTTTC,-,TRBV10-3,TRBJ2-6,TRBD1
CASSQDLSYLEAFF,TGTGCCAGCAGCCAAGATCTGTCCTATCTTGAAGCTTTCTTT,-,TRBV14,TRBJ1-1,-
CASSPPTGVNTEAFF,TGTGCCAGCAGCCCCCCGACAGGGGTGAACACTGAAGCTTTCTTT,few,TRBV16,TRBJ1-1,TRBD1
CATRTGDNEKLFF,TGCGCCACCCGGACAGGGGATAATGAAAAACTGTTTTTT,-,TRBV10-2,TRBJ1-4,TRBD1
CATSDLTENNEQFF,TGTGCCACCAGTGATTTGACAGAGAACAATGAGCAGTTCTTC,few,TRBV24-1,TRBJ2-1,-
CASSLDSLYGYTF,TGTGCCAGCAGCTTAGATAGTCTTTATGGCTACACCTTC,-,TRBV11-2,TRBJ1-2,-
CASSLERNTEAFF,TGTGCCAGCAGTTTAGAGAGGAACACTGAAGCTTTCTTT,-,TRBV12-3/TRBV12-4,TRBJ1-1,-
CASGLAGGPFDTQYF,TGCGCCAGCGGATTAGCGGGGGGGCCGTTTGATACGCAGTATTTT,-,TRBV5-1,TRBJ2-3,TRBD2
CASSLTAGTGSTGELFF,TGTGCCAGCAGCCTCACCGCCGGGACAGGGAGCACCGGGGAGCTGTTTTTT,-,TRBV6-2/TRBV6-3,TRBJ2-2,TRBD1
CSVGQVVNTGELFF,TGCAGCGTCGGACAGGTTGTGAACACCGGGGAGCTGTTTTTT,-,TRBV29-1,TRBJ2-2,TRBD1
CASSESTASNSPLHF,TGTGCCAGCAGTGAATCTACAGCCTCAAATTCACCCCTCCACTTT,-,TRBV2,TRBJ1-6,-
CASSLSGPGVYGYTF,TGTGCCAGCAGTTTATCCGGACCCGGGGTCTATGGCTACACCTTC,-,TRBV27,TRBJ1-2,-
CASSFGTQQYF,TGTGCCAGCAGTTTCGGGACTCAGCAGTACTTC,-,TRBV27,TRBJ2-7,-
CASSPGHQETQYF,TGTGCCAGCTCACCAGGCCACCAAGAGACCCAGTACTTC,-,TRBV18,TRBJ2-5,-